Each of the 8 T cell receptor beta chains below was sequenced from the same sample in a study of cytomegalovirus exposure and HLA in healthy donors. The PCR made use of 60 Vbeta and 13 Jbeta primers. This table comes from immunoSEQ multiplex PCR, and its TCRdb copy is limited to in-frame clones, with some not included. Of about 160,000 clones listed, about 77% are singletons. The sample taken for sequencing was PBMCs. The receptor source for this set is a woman aged 45-65 years in good health and CMV-seronegative.

This clone was observed a handful of times. The chain employs TRBV6-6 and TRBJ2-5; 11 nucleotides line up with TRBD2. This CDR3 spans 15 amino acids. Germline CDR1 MNHNY, CDR2 SVGAGI (reference sequence). Trimming took 6 bases from V and 5 from J; bases not matched to a gene: 8. The DNA of the CDR3 is TGTGCCAGCAGCCCTATAGCGGGAGGGCTCGAGACCCAGTACTTC. Protein: CASSPIAGGLETQYF.

This clone has only one observation. This chain uses TRBV11-2 with TRBJ1-1; 11 bases fit TRBD1. Germline V lookup: CDR1 SGHAT, CDR2 FQNNGV. The CDR3 is 15 residues long. V dropped 5 bases and J dropped 11; count of bases not matched to a gene: 13. This chain's CDR3 is CASSRAGTGGYWAFF. CDR3 DNA sequence: TGTGCCAGCAGCCGTGCCGGGACAGGGGGATATTGGGCTTTCTTT.

The chain carries TRBV28 and TRBJ1-2; D unclear. V lost 6 bases and J 4 bases, leaving 12 bases between the germline ends. Germline loops: CDR1 MDHEN, CDR2 SYDVKM. The CDR3 length is 13 residues. The CDR3: CASSPGILYGYTF. The CDR3 DNA sequence: TGTGCCAGCAGCCCCGGGATCCTCTATGGCTACACCTTC.

CDR3 nucleotides: TGTGCCAGCAGTCCACCGGACAGGATGACTATGGGCTACACCTTC. Its protein is CASSPPDRMTMGYTF. The chain employs TRBV28 and TRBJ1-2; 7 bases are shared with TRBD1. Unmatched junction bases numbered 14, after V lost 5 bases and J lost 8 bases. The CDR3 covers 15 residues. Germline CDR1 and CDR2: MDHEN and SYDVKM.

J is TRBJ2-1 and V is TRBV27, with D possibly matching TRBD1 (6 bases). From germline, CDR1 is MNHEY and CDR2 SMNVEV (reference sequence). This CDR3 is 16 amino acids long. V gave up 5 bases and J gave up 0 bases, with 14 bases separating them. The CDR3 DNA reads TGTGCCAGCAGTCTGCAGGGGCGAAGCTCCTACAATGAGCAGTTCTTC. It codes for CASSLQGRSSYNEQFF.

The chain uses TRBV2 and TRBJ1-5; TRBD1 aligns across 7 bases. V lost 6 bases to trimming and J lost 7 bases; unmatched junction nucleotides: 9. CDR3 length: 14 residues. The germline CDR1 and CDR2 sequences are SNHLY and FYNNEI. In nucleotides, the CDR3 is TGTGCCAGCAGGATTACAGGGGTTGGGCAGCCCCAGCATTTT. Amino acid sequence: CASRITGVGQPQHF.

The gene calls are TRBV30 and TRBJ1-5; weak D call: TRBD1 (5 bases). CDR3 length: 13 residues. The V gene lost 1 base and the J gene lost 6 bases, with 10 bases spanning the gap. CDR1 and CDR2 (germline): GTSNPN, SVGIG (reference sequence). CDR3 in DNA: TGTGCCTGGAGTGATGGGGGGGGTCAGCCCCAGCATTTT. This gives the protein CAWSDGGGQPQHF. The full variable domain, completed using reference TRBV30 and TRBJ1-5, is SQTIHQWPATLVQPVGSPLSLECTVEGTSNPNLYWYRQAAGRGLQLLFYSVGIGQISSEVPQNLSASRPQDRQFILSSKKLLLSDSGFYLCAWSDGGGQPQHFGDGTRLSIL.

Note on this clone: This likely traces to a read error, being one base from a far larger clone. The chain employs TRBV5-4 and TRBJ2-6; maybe TRBD1 (6 bases). Germline CDR1 and CDR2: SGHNT and YYREEE (reference sequence). This CDR3 comprises 16 residues. V shed 4 bases and J shed 4 bases, with 15 bases lying between them. Here the CDR3 reads CASSQSDSTGANVLTF. The CDR3 DNA reads as TGTGCCAGCAGCCAGTCGGACAGCACCGGGGCCAACGTCCTGACTTTC.